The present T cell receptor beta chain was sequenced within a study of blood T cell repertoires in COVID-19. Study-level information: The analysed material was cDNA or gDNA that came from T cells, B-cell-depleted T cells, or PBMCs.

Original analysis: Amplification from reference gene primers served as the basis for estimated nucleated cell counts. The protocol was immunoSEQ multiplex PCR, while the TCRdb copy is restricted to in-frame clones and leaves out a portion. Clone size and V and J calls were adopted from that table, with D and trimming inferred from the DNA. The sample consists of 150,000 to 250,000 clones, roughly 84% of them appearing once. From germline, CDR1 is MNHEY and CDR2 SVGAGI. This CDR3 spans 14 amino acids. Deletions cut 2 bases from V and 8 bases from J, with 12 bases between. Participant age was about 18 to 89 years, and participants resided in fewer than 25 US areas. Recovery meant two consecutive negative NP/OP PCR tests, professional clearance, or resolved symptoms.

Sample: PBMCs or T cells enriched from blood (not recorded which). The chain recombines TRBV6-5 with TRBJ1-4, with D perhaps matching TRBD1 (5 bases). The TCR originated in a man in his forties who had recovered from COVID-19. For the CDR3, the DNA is TGTGCCAGCAGTTACGCCAGGGCAAAAGAAAAACTGTTTTTT. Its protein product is CASSYARAKEKLFF.